This note documents a single TCR beta chain sequence. This entry belongs to a study of cytomegalovirus exposure and HLA in healthy donors. PCR employed 60 Vbeta and 13 Jbeta primers. The protocol was immunoSEQ multiplex PCR, while the TCRdb copy is restricted to in-frame clones and leaves out a portion. The table includes 150,000 to 200,000 clones, about 90% detected once. The CDR3 length is 12 residues. The germline CDR1 and CDR2 sequences are SNHLY and FYNNEI. V trimming: 10 bases; J trimming: 4 bases; junction bases outside the gene matches: 6. The clonotype comes from a girl under two years old in good health and CMV-seronegative. The chain links TRBV2 to TRBJ2-7; 8 nucleotides align to TRBD2. The source material was PBMCs. The CDR3, as DNA: TGTGCCACTGGGACTAGTTTTTACGAGCAGTACTTC. This gives the protein CATGTSFYEQYF.